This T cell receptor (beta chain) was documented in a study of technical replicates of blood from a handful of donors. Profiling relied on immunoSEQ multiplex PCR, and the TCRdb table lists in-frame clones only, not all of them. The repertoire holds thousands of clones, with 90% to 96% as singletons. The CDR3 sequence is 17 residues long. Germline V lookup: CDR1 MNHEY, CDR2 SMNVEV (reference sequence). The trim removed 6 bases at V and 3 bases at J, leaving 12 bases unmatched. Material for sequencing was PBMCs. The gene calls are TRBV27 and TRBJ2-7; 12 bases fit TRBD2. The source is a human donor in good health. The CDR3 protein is CASRLAGGSEASYEQYF. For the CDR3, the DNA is TGTGCCAGCAGACTAGCGGGAGGAAGCGAGGCTAGCTACGAGCAGTACTTC.